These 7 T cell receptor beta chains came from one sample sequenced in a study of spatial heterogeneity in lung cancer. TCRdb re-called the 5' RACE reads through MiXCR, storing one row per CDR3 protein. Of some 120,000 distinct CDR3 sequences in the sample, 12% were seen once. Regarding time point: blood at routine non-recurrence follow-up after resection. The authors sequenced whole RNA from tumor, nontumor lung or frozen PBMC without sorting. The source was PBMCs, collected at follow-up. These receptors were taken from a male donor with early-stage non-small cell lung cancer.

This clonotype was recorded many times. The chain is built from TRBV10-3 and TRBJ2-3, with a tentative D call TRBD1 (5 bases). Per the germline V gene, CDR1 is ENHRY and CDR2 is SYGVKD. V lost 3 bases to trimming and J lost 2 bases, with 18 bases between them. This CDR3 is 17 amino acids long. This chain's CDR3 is CAISDQKGWLTTDTQYF. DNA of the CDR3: TGTGCCATCAGTGATCAGAAGGGGTGGCTGACCACAGATACGCAGTATTTT.

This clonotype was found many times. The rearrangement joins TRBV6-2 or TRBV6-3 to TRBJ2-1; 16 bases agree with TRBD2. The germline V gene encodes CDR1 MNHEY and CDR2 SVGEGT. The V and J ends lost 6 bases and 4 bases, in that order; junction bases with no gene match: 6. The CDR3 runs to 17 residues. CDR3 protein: CASRSGTSGGVYNEQFF. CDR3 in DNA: TGTGCCAGCAGATCCGGGACTAGCGGGGGGGTGTACAATGAGCAGTTCTTC.

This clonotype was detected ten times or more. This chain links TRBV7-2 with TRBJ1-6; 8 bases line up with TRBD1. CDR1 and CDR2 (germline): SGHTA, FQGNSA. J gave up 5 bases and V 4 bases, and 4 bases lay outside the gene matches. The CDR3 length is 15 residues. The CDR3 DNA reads TGTGCCAGCAGCTCACGGACAGGGAATAATTCACCCCTCCACTTT. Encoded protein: CASSSRTGNNSPLHF.

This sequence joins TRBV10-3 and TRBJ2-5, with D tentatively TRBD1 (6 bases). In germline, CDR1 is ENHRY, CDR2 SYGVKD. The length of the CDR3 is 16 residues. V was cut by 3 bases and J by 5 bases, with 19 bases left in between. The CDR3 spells CAISDPAGALLETQYF. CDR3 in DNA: TGTGCCATCAGTGATCCGGCAGGGGCCCTGTTGGAGACCCAGTACTTC.

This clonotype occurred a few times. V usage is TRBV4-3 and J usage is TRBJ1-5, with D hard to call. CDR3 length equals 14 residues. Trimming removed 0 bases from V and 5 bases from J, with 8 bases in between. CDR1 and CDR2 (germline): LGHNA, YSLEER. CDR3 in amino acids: CASSQDYGYQPQHF. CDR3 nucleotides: TGCGCCAGCAGCCAAGATTACGGGTATCAGCCCCAGCATTTT.

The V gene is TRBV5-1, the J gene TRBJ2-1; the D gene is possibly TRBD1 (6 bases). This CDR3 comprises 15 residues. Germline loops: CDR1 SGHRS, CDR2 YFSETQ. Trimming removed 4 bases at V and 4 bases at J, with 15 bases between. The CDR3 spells CASSTTGTPYNEQFF. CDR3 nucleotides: TGCGCCAGCAGCACTACCGGGACACCTTACAATGAGCAGTTCTTC.

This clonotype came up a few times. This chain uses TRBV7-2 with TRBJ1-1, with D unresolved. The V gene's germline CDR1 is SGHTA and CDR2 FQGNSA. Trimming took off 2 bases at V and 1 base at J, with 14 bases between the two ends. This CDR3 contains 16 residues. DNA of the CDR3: TGTGCCAGCAGCTTAAACGCTCTTTTACCGAACACTGAAGCTTTCTTT. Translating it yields CASSLNALLPNTEAFF.